This T cell receptor (beta chain) was captured in a study of blood T cell repertoires in COVID-19. On the study more broadly: Acute-phase and convalescent COVID-19 samples originated in the United States, Italy and Spain. PBMCs, B-cell-depleted T cells, or T cells provided the cDNA or gDNA that made up the material.

Original data processing: Cell counts per sample came from amplifying reference gene primers. Clones were sequenced by immunoSEQ multiplex PCR, and TCRdb holds only the in-frame ones, with some missing. The DNA gave D and trimming, while V, J and clone size come from that table. The sample lists approximately 190,000 clones, about 86% occurring once. The CDR3 sequence is 17 residues long. The V segment lost 4 bases and the J segment 1 base; nucleotides outside the gene matches: 3. Germline CDR1 and CDR2: MNHEY and SMNVEV (reference sequence). Specimen: peripheral blood. V usage is TRBV27 and J usage is TRBJ2-2; 13 bases align to TRBD2. The TCR originated in a man younger than 45 with active or convalescent COVID-19. CDR3 DNA: TGTGCCAGCAGTTCTCGGACTAGCGGGGGGAACACCGGGGAGCTGTTTTTT. Protein product: CASSSRTSGGNTGELFF.